The rows below give T cell receptor beta chains drawn from one sample of a study of T cell responses to AZD1222 COVID-19 vaccine. TCRdb's table, derived via immunoSEQ multiplex PCR, lists solely in-frame clones and lacks some. The sample has some 120,000 clones; approximately 90% are singletons. This material consisted of peripheral blood, taken on day 0 of AZD1222 vaccination. These receptors were collected from an adult in good health. CDR3s include the opening cysteine and the closing phenylalanine or tryptophan. Each record gives: J gene, V gene, clone size, D gene, CDR3 protein, CDR3 DNA. The D gene is left open where the match is weak. Size is stated for part of the rows, as once, few or many counts, or as a class when the clone is expanded.

>TRBJ2-5|TRBV30|-|TRBD1
CAWSEDRAETQYF
TGTGCCTGGAGCGAGGACAGGGCCGAGACCCAGTACTTC
>TRBJ2-2|TRBV28|-|-
CASTTSGSKNTGELFF
TGTGCCAGCACCACTTCAGGGAGTAAGAACACCGGGGAGCTGTTTTTT
>TRBJ2-1|TRBV7-3|-|-
CASSRARAAYNEQFF
TGTGCCAGCAGTCGAGCGAGGGCTGCCTACAATGAGCAGTTCTTC
>TRBJ2-5|TRBV4-2|-|-
CASSQEETQYF
TGTGCCAGCAGCCAAGAGGAGACCCAGTACTTC
>TRBJ2-2|TRBV7-7|-|TRBD1
CASSRDRVPIGTGELFF
TGTGCTAGCAGCCGAGACAGGGTCCCCATCGGCACCGGGGAGCTGTTTTTT
>TRBJ2-2|TRBV23-1|-|TRBD1
CASSKKQGIGELFF
TGCGCCAGCAGTAAAAAACAGGGGATCGGGGAGCTGTTTTTT
>TRBJ2-2|TRBV11-2|-|TRBD1
CASSLTTGRIGELFF
TGTGCCAGCAGCTTAACGACAGGGCGGATCGGGGAGCTGTTTTTT
>TRBJ1-3|TRBV7-2|-|-
CASSLVKGSGNTIYF
TGTGCCAGCAGCTTAGTAAAAGGGTCCGGAAACACCATATATTTT
>TRBJ2-6|TRBV30|-|-
CAWSVLRTLRSGANVLTF
TGTGCCTGGAGTGTACTTAGGACACTGCGCTCTGGGGCCAACGTCCTGACTTTC
>TRBJ1-2|TRBV7-9|-|-
CASSLIQDGYTF
TGTGCCAGCAGCTTAATCCAGGATGGCTACACCTTC
>TRBJ1-4|TRBV7-2|-|-
CASSWGPGRPNEKLFF
TGTGCCAGCAGCTGGGGACCCGGGAGGCCTAATGAAAAACTGTTTTTT
>TRBJ2-7|TRBV27|-|TRBD2
CASRQTSGGSYEQYF
TGTGCCAGCAGGCAGACTAGCGGGGGTTCCTACGAGCAGTACTTC
>TRBJ2-7|TRBV4-2|-|TRBD2
CASSPTPGLAGSYEQYF
TGTGCCAGCAGCCCGACCCCGGGACTAGCGGGGTCCTACGAGCAGTACTTC
>TRBJ2-7|TRBV5-1|-|TRBD2
CASSLGLAGSYEQYF
TGCGCCAGCAGCTTAGGTCTAGCGGGGTCCTACGAGCAGTACTTC
>TRBJ2-1|TRBV5-1|-|-
CASKEGGDEQFF
TGCGCCAGCAAGGAGGGGGGCGATGAGCAGTTCTTC
>TRBJ2-2|TRBV7-3|-|-
CASSPDTGELFF
TGTGCCAGCAGCCCGGACACCGGGGAGCTGTTTTTT
>TRBJ2-5|TRBV5-6|-|TRBD2
CASSFRTSGGIQETQYF
TGTGCCAGCAGCTTTCGGACTAGCGGGGGGATCCAAGAGACCCAGTACTTC
>TRBJ1-2|TRBV27|-|-
CASSLSSGAPTGGYTF
TGTGCCAGCAGTTTATCCTCCGGGGCCCCCACGGGTGGCTACACCTTC
>TRBJ1-6|TRBV6-5|-|-
CASNHREPSSPLHF
TGTGCCAGCAACCACCGAGAACCAAGTTCACCCCTCCACTTT
>TRBJ2-7|TRBV6-5|-|TRBD1
CASSRQGLDEQYF
TGTGCCAGCAGTCGACAGGGCCTCGACGAGCAGTACTTC
>TRBJ2-7|TRBV6-5|-|-
CASRPLDSYEQYF
TGTGCCAGCAGACCCCTGGACTCCTACGAGCAGTACTTC
>TRBJ2-2|TRBV2|few|TRBD2
CASRRAAGGQNTGELFF
TGTGCCAGCAGGAGGGCAGCGGGGGGGCAGAACACCGGGGAGCTGTTTTTT
>TRBJ2-1|TRBV5-1|few|TRBD1
CASSLIGQGASEQFF
TGCGCCAGCAGCCTTATAGGACAGGGGGCCTCCGAGCAGTTCTTC
>TRBJ2-1|TRBV9|-|TRBD1
CASSVAGTGIYNEQFF
TGTGCCAGCAGCGTAGCCGGGACAGGGATTTACAATGAGCAGTTCTTC
>TRBJ1-2|TRBV5-6|-|-
CASSLVGDGYTF
TGTGCCAGCAGCTTGGTAGGGGATGGCTACACCTTC
>TRBJ2-7|TRBV29-1|once|-
CPMTGSGSYEQYF
TGCCCCATGACGGGGAGTGGTTCCTACGAGCAGTACTTC